Following are 27 T cell receptor beta chains from one sample sequenced in a study of cytomegalovirus exposure and HLA in healthy donors. Primers included in the PCR were 60 Vbeta and 13 Jbeta primers. Using immunoSEQ multiplex PCR, the repertoire was profiled, and TCRdb retains in-frame clones only, with some absent. The sample shows about 100,000 clones, under 80% of them seen only once. The sequencing input was PBMCs. The receptors shown here come from a woman in her late teens or twenties in good health and CMV-seropositive.

The V gene is TRBV10-3, the J gene TRBJ2-5, with D possibly being TRBD1 (6 bases). Germline V lookup: CDR1 ENHRY, CDR2 SYGVKD. Trimming took off 8 bases at V and 2 bases at J, with 12 bases between the two ends. This CDR3 contains 13 residues. Written as DNA, the CDR3 is TGTGCCATCGGGGGCCAGGTTCAAGAGACCCAGTACTTC. Translating it yields CAIGGQVQETQYF.

The V and J genes are TRBV10-3 and TRBJ2-3, with 7 nucleotides matching TRBD1. Per germline, CDR1 ENHRY and CDR2 SYGVKD. The CDR3 loop spans 16 amino acids. The junction had 14 bases not matched to a gene; V was cut back by 3 bases and J by 8 bases. In DNA form, the CDR3 reads TGTGCCATCAGTGACTTGGACAGGAACGCCCGTGTTACGCAGTATTTT. Its protein product is CAISDLDRNARVTQYF.

This clone is a singleton in its sample. The chain is built from TRBV4-1 and TRBJ2-7, with 8 nucleotides matching TRBD2. CDR1 is MGHRA, CDR2 YSYEKL, per germline. The CDR3 extends over 16 amino acids. J lost 3 bases, V lost 1 base, and 8 bases had no gene match. The CDR3 sequence is CASSQGTSRPLYEQYF. In DNA, the CDR3 is TGCGCCAGCAGCCAAGGGACTAGCAGGCCCCTCTACGAGCAGTACTTC.

This rearrangement joins TRBV30 to TRBJ2-2; a weak D match, TRBD1 (6 bases). Germline-derived CDR1 and CDR2 are GTSNPN and SVGIG (reference sequence). The CDR3 runs to 14 residues. Trimming pared 5 bases from V and 4 bases from J, leaving 14 bases between. The CDR3 nucleotides read TGTGCCTGGCAAACAGGGCTGGGCACCGGGGAGCTGTTTTTT. Its protein is CAWQTGLGTGELFF.

A single count supports this clone. This rearrangement joins TRBV27 to TRBJ1-5, with D possibly matching TRBD1 (5 bases). Deletions cut 5 bases from V and 4 bases from J, with 12 bases between. Germline CDR1 is MNHEY and CDR2 is SMNVEV (reference sequence). The CDR3 spans 14 residues. The DNA of the CDR3 is TGTGCCAGCAGTGGCTGGGGGGGGAATCAGCCCCAGCATTTT. Translated: CASSGWGGNQPQHF.

The chain recombines TRBV7-8 with TRBJ2-1; D is perhaps TRBD2 (6 bases). The V end lost 6 bases, the J end lost 0 bases, and 12 bases lay between the germline ends. The germline V gene has CDR1 SGHVS and CDR2 FQNEAQ. This CDR3 region has 15 residues. The CDR3 bases are TGTGCCAGCAGGTGGGACTTGAGCTCCTACAATGAGCAGTTCTTC. This codes for CASRWDLSSYNEQFF.

In this sample, this clone is medium-sized (0.01 to 0.1%). The rearrangement links TRBV7-9 to TRBJ1-1, with D perhaps matching TRBD1 (5 bases). V was pared by 1 base and J by 0 bases, with 9 bases between. The germline V gene has CDR1 SEHNR and CDR2 FQNEAQ (reference sequence). There are 15 residues in the CDR3. In nucleotides, the CDR3 is TGTGCCAGCAGCTTAGGGAGGGGATTGAACACTGAAGCTTTCTTT. It specifies CASSLGRGLNTEAFF.

The CDR3 reads CASSTDSNYGYTF. In DNA form, the CDR3 reads TGTGCCAGCAGCACGGACAGTAACTATGGCTACACCTTC. V is TRBV7-6 and J is TRBJ1-2; D perhaps matches TRBD1 (6 bases). V dropped 5 bases and J dropped 1 base, with 8 bases sitting between them. Germline V lookup: CDR1 SGHVS, CDR2 FNYEAQ. The CDR3 runs 13 residues.

The chain carries TRBV30 and TRBJ1-5, with D possibly TRBD1 on 5 matching bases. The germline gives CDR1 GTSNPN, CDR2 SVGIG (reference sequence). The CDR3 runs 14 residues. Trimming took 0 bases from V and 6 from J, leaving 12 bases between them. The CDR3 loop reads CAWSVKGVGQPQHF. In DNA, the CDR3 is TGTGCCTGGAGTGTAAAAGGGGTTGGTCAGCCCCAGCATTTT.

The chain links TRBV4-3 to TRBJ2-5; tentatively, D is TRBD1 (6 bases). CDR1 is LGHNA and CDR2 is YSLEER in the germline V gene. This CDR3 has 16 amino acids. The V gene lost 0 bases and the J gene lost 0 bases, with 11 bases spanning the gap. The CDR3 sequence is CASSQDARGYQETQYF. In DNA form, the CDR3 reads TGCGCCAGCAGCCAAGACGCCAGGGGCTACCAAGAGACCCAGTACTTC.

The genes are TRBV19 and TRBJ1-5, with D perhaps TRBD1 (6 bases). Germline V CDR1 and CDR2: LNHDA, SQIVND (reference sequence). V lost 5 bases to trimming and J lost 0 bases, with 11 bases between them. The CDR3 loop spans 15 amino acids. The CDR3 bases are TGTGCCAGTAGTTGGACAGACTATAGCAATCAGCCCCAGCATTTT. It encodes CASSWTDYSNQPQHF.

The chain has TRBV27 and TRBJ2-3; 10 positions agree with TRBD2. The CDR3 is 15 amino acids. The V gene end was trimmed by 6 bases and the J gene end by 5 bases; junction bases not matched to a gene: 8. Germline V CDR1 and CDR2: MNHEY, SMNVEV (reference sequence). As DNA, the CDR3 is TGTGCCAGCAGGCTAGCGGGAGCGGCGGAAGATACGCAGTATTTT. Protein product: CASRLAGAAEDTQYF.

The V gene is TRBV7-6, the J gene TRBJ1-1; 8 positions match TRBD1. CDR3 size: 14 residues. Germline loops: CDR1 SGHVS, CDR2 FNYEAQ. With 4 bases clipped from V and 4 bases from J, the junction kept 5 bases outside the gene matches. This CDR3 is CASSSGGPSTEAFF. CDR3 nucleotides: TGTGCCAGCAGCTCAGGGGGCCCGAGCACTGAAGCTTTCTTT.

This chain links TRBV25-1 with TRBJ2-7; the D gene is possibly TRBD2 (6 bases). Germline-derived CDR1 and CDR2 are MGHDK and SYGVNS. The CDR3 runs 16 residues. V lost 4 bases to trimming and J lost 2 bases, with 18 bases between them. The CDR3: CASSANPGTPAYEQYF. The CDR3 nucleotides read TGTGCCAGCAGTGCCAATCCCGGGACTCCAGCCTACGAGCAGTACTTC.

This clone was detected only once. This sequence joins TRBV28 and TRBJ1-5, with TRBD1 matching over 8 bases. Trimming at V came to 3 bases and at J to 3 bases, leaving 1 base not matched to a gene. Germline V lookup: CDR1 MDHEN, CDR2 SYDVKM. CDR3 size: 14 residues. The CDR3 region has the DNA TGTGCCAGCAGTTTGGGACAGGTCAATCAGCCCCAGCATTTT. Its translation: CASSLGQVNQPQHF.

The chain carries TRBV7-8 and TRBJ2-7; TRBD1 aligns across 7 bases. CDR3 length: 14 residues. Germline CDR1 SGHVS, CDR2 FQNEAQ. The V segment lost 2 bases and the J segment 7 bases; nucleotides outside the gene matches: 8. Here the CDR3 reads CASSLSQGVGEQYF. The CDR3 DNA is TGTGCCAGCAGCTTAAGTCAGGGGGTCGGGGAGCAGTACTTC.

This clone was seen a handful of times. The chain carries TRBV30 and TRBJ2-7, with D hard to call. V lost 0 bases and J lost 6, with 12 bases in between. Germline assignment: CDR1 GTSNPN and CDR2 SVGIG (reference sequence). This CDR3 comprises 13 residues. CDR3: CAWSVQSRGEQYF. The CDR3 DNA follows: TGTGCCTGGAGTGTACAATCACGAGGCGAGCAGTACTTC.

The V call is TRBV28, the J call TRBJ1-5, with a tentative D call TRBD1 (6 bases). CDR3 length equals 15 residues. Germline assignment: CDR1 MDHEN and CDR2 SYDVKM. Trimming removed 2 bases from V and 1 base from J, with 9 bases in between. CDR3 in amino acids: CASSLPQGSNQPQHF. CDR3 bases: TGTGCCAGCAGTTTACCACAGGGAAGCAATCAGCCCCAGCATTTT.

V and J are TRBV27 and TRBJ1-3; TRBD1 agrees at 8 bases. From germline, CDR1 is MNHEY and CDR2 SMNVEV (reference sequence). This CDR3 comprises 16 residues. Trimming removed 3 bases from V and 0 bases from J; junction bases left unmatched: 4. The CDR3 DNA reads TGTGCCAGCAGTTTCACTACAGGGGGCTCTGGAAACACCATATATTTT. This encodes CASSFTTGGSGNTIYF.

V usage is TRBV4-3 and J usage is TRBJ1-5, with 8 bases lining up with TRBD1. Germline values: CDR1 LGHNA, CDR2 YSLEER. V lost 0 bases, J lost 6 bases, and 10 bases stayed unmatched. This CDR3 is 17 amino acids long. CDR3 coding DNA: TGCGCCAGCAGCCAAGAATGGACAGGGATGGGGGGTCAGCCCCAGCATTTT. Translating gives CASSQEWTGMGGQPQHF.

The rearrangement uses TRBV27 and TRBJ2-3; TRBD2 matches 12 bases. With V trimmed by 6 bases and J by 2 bases, 6 bases remained unmatched. The germline gives CDR1 MNHEY, CDR2 SMNVEV (reference sequence). The CDR3 is made up of 16 amino acids. The CDR3 here is CASSLGTSGYTDTQYF. CDR3 coding DNA: TGTGCCAGCAGCTTAGGGACTAGCGGGTACACAGATACGCAGTATTTT.

V gene TRBV27 combines with J gene TRBJ2-7; 12 positions agree with TRBD1. Germline V lookup: CDR1 MNHEY, CDR2 SMNVEV (reference sequence). After removal of 7 bases from V and 3 bases from J, the junction contained 10 bases not matched to a gene. This CDR3 is built from 16 residues. As DNA, the CDR3 is TGTGCCAGCAAATTCGGGACAGGGGGCGCCAGCTACGAGCAGTACTTC. Its translation: CASKFGTGGASYEQYF.

The J gene is TRBJ2-2, the V gene TRBV14, with a weak D call TRBD1 (5 bases). Trimming removed 3 bases at V and 6 bases at J, with 11 bases between. CDR3 size: 14 residues. The germline V gene has CDR1 SGHDN and CDR2 FVKESK. This chain's CDR3 is CASSHRIGAGELFF. CDR3 nucleotides: TGTGCCAGCAGCCACCGAATAGGGGCCGGGGAGCTGTTTTTT.

The chain recombines TRBV6-4 with TRBJ2-3, with 9 positions matching TRBD2. V shed 2 bases and J 4 bases; nucleotides not matched to a gene: 7. CDR1 is MRHNA and CDR2 is SNTAGT in the germline V gene. The CDR3 runs 16 residues. This CDR3 reads CASSDKGLATPDTQYF. CDR3 sequence (DNA): TGTGCCAGCAGTGACAAAGGACTAGCGACCCCAGATACGCAGTATTTT.

The chain carries TRBV7-8 and TRBJ2-7; the match to TRBD1 covers 7 bases. The germline V gene encodes CDR1 SGHVS and CDR2 FQNEAQ. The CDR3 extends over 14 amino acids. J was trimmed by 2 bases and V by 5 bases; bases with no gene match: 6. In DNA, the CDR3 is TGTGCCAGCAGCGGCCGGACAGGTACCTACGAGCAGTACTTC. It codes for CASSGRTGTYEQYF. The whole variable domain, filled in from reference TRBV7-8 and TRBJ2-7, reads GAGVSQSPRYKVAKRGQDVALRCDPISGHVSLFWYQQALGQGPEFLTYFQNEAQLDKSGLPSDRFFAERPEGSVSTLKIQRTQQEDSAVYLCASSGRTGTYEQYFGPGTRLTVT.

There are a few counts of this clone. CDR3 DNA sequence: TGTGCCAGCAGTTCTCTTGGACTAGCGGGACATGAGCAGTTCTTC. This codes for CASSSLGLAGHEQFF. The chain has TRBV27 and TRBJ2-1, with 12 bases matching TRBD2. Germline V gene lookup returns CDR1 MNHEY and CDR2 SMNVEV (reference sequence). The CDR3 spans 15 residues. V dropped 4 bases and J dropped 8; count of bases not matched to a gene: 6.

The rearrangement uses TRBV4-3 and TRBJ2-7; 9 bases fit TRBD1. Germline lookup yields CDR1 LGHNA and CDR2 YSLEER. The CDR3 has 14 amino acids. V was pared by 4 bases and J by 3 bases, with 4 bases of the junction left unmatched. This CDR3 reads CASSLGQGGYEQYF. CDR3 in DNA: TGCGCCAGCAGCCTGGGACAGGGTGGCTACGAGCAGTACTTC.